The T cell receptor beta chain described here comes from a study of CD8+ T cells in alopecia areata. In each case, RNA was isolated and then reverse transcribed into cDNA as the sequencing template. The table came from immunoSEQ multiplex PCR; TCRdb's copy has only in-frame clones and leaves some out. The sample has 5,500 to 6,000 clones, approximately 60% seen once; the top ten hold 14%. The germline V gene has CDR1 LNHDA and CDR2 SQIVND (reference sequence). There are 13 residues in the CDR3. V was clipped by 10 bases and J by 0 bases, with 9 bases between them. Worth noting for this clone: Its matching antigen is unknown.

Study-level findings and limits: Alopecia totalis/universalis scalp especially showed more expanded CD8+ clones than normal scalp. Scalp data also include sequences from resident alphabeta T cells of normal skin.

Those with alopecia areata gave lesional scalp punch biopsies and peripheral blood. The sample comprised skin. This clonotype was sampled from a human donor with alopecia areata. The V and J genes are TRBV19 and TRBJ2-2; D gene unclear. The CDR3 DNA reads as TGTGCCACCCGGGTTACGAACACCGGGGAGCTGTTTTTT. Translating it yields CATRVTNTGELFF.